Below, 25 T cell receptor beta chains from the same sample are listed, as sequenced in a study of blood T cells in healthy people across ages. A sample-barcoded 5' primer and a J-beta primer mix were used in a second PCR of roughly 7 to 11 cycles. In TCRdb, the 5' RACE reads were re-called with MiXCR into one record per CDR3 protein. The sample yields hundreds of thousands of distinct CDR3 sequences, 52% seen once. The source material was blood. The receptors originated from a man aged 55-75 years in good health.

The V gene is TRBV28, the J gene TRBJ2-5; 8 bases are shared with TRBD1. The end of the DNA fits TRBJ2-7 better, so the J call may be wrong. There are 14 residues in the CDR3. Looked up from germline, CDR1 is MDHEN and CDR2 is SYDVKM. CDR3 bases: TGTGCCAGCAGTAGGGACAGGACAATCTACGAGCAGTACTTC. This codes for CASSRDRTIYEQYF.

This chain joins TRBV27 and TRBJ2-3, with a weak D call TRBD2 (5 bases). V gave up 6 bases and J gave up 6 bases, with 16 bases separating them. The CDR3 covers 14 residues. Looked up from germline, CDR1 is MNHEY and CDR2 is SMNVEV (reference sequence). The CDR3 sequence: CASSPGRRVDTQYF. Written as DNA, the CDR3 is TGTGCCAGCAGCCCCGGGCGGCGGGTCGATACGCAGTATTTT.

The CDR3 reads CASSPGTGRLGEQYF. The CDR3 nucleotides read TGCGCCAGCAGCCCCGGGACAGGGCGACTTGGGGAGCAGTACTTC. The genes are TRBV5-1 and TRBJ2-7; 9 nucleotides agree with TRBD1. There are 15 residues in the CDR3. With V trimmed by 4 bases and J by 7 bases, 12 bases remained unmatched. The germline gives CDR1 SGHRS, CDR2 YFSETQ.

The rearrangement links TRBV7-9 to TRBJ1-6; D gene ambiguous. V lost 2 bases and J lost 13, with 15 bases in between. The CDR3 is made up of 14 amino acids. Germline CDR1 is SEHNR and CDR2 is FQNEAQ (reference sequence). CDR3 amino acids: CASSLTGRSSPLHF. CDR3 nucleotides: TGTGCCAGCAGCTTAACTGGGCGGTCAAGCCCCCTCCACTTT.

The chain is built from TRBV4-2 and TRBJ2-1; D is ambiguous. CDR3 length: 16 amino acids. The V gene lost 4 bases and the J gene lost 6 bases, with 19 bases spanning the gap. Germline CDR1 and CDR2: LGHNA and YNFKEQ. This CDR3 reads CASSPRASSLGNEQFF. CDR3 nucleotides: TGTGCCAGCAGCCCTAGGGCTTCCTCCCTGGGCAATGAGCAGTTCTTC.

V is TRBV20-1 and J is TRBJ1-5; D not resolved. V was pared by 0 bases and J by 6 bases, with 12 bases between. The CDR3 consists of 14 residues. Germline loops: CDR1 DFQATT, CDR2 SNEGSKA (reference sequence). CDR3 amino acids: CSARDTGSGQPQHF. The CDR3 region has the DNA TGCAGTGCTAGAGATACGGGGTCCGGTCAGCCCCAGCATTTT.

This clonotype was seen a few times. The chain uses TRBV27 and TRBJ2-7; the D is unclear. The V and J ends lost 5 bases and 2 bases respectively, with 10 bases between them. Looked up from germline, CDR1 is MNHEY and CDR2 is SMNVEV (reference sequence). CDR3 length: 13 residues. CDR3 protein: CASSLSSTYEQYF. The DNA for the CDR3 is TGTGCCAGCAGTCTAAGTAGTACCTACGAGCAGTACTTC.

This chain links TRBV20-1 with TRBJ2-3; 11 nucleotides agree with TRBD2. Per the germline V gene, CDR1 is DFQATT and CDR2 is SNEGSKA (reference sequence). Trimming at V came to 5 bases and at J to 6 bases, leaving 7 bases not matched to a gene. CDR3 length: 14 residues. CDR3 residues: CSARSGGAGDTQYF. In DNA, the CDR3 is TGCAGTGCTCGTAGCGGGGGGGCGGGGGATACGCAGTATTTT.

V is TRBV6-5 and J is TRBJ2-7; 7 bases line up with TRBD1. The CDR3 is 17 amino acids. V dropped 0 bases and J dropped 0; count of bases not matched to a gene: 8. Germline lookup yields CDR1 MNHEY and CDR2 SVGAGI. The CDR3 sequence is CASSYSNPGQHSYEQYF. In nucleotides, the CDR3 is TGTGCCAGCAGTTACTCGAACCCGGGACAGCACTCCTACGAGCAGTACTTC.

CDR3 coding DNA: TGTGCCAGCAGCTTAGGGGCCGGGGACAGACCCTACGAGCAGTACTTC. Its protein is CASSLGAGDRPYEQYF. This chain uses TRBV13 with TRBJ2-7, with 7 bases that match TRBD1. V trimming: 0 bases; J trimming: 2 bases; junction bases outside the gene matches: 7. The CDR3 loop spans 16 amino acids. CDR1 is PRHDT and CDR2 is FYEKMQ in the germline V gene (reference sequence). The whole variable domain, filled in from reference TRBV13 and TRBJ2-7, reads AAGVIQSPRHLIKEKRETATLKCYPIPRHDTVYWYQQGPGQDPQFLISFYEKMQSDKGSIPDRFSAQQFSDYHSELNMSSLELGDSALYFCASSLGAGDRPYEQYFGPGTRLTVT.

This clonotype showed up many times. This may come from a read error, since a much larger clone is one base off. The chain uses TRBV28 and TRBJ2-1; no definite D call. The DNA matches TRBJ2-7 better at its end, which makes the J call doubtful. CDR3 length equals 14 residues. CDR1 MDHEN and CDR2 SYDVKM come from the germline V gene. This chain's CDR3 is CASSWSRSYNEQYF. CDR3 DNA: TGTGCCAGCAGTTGGAGTCGCTCCTACAATGAGCAGTACTTC.

The chain has TRBV18 and TRBJ2-1; D is possibly TRBD1 or TRBD2 (5 bases each). The J call may be wrong; the DNA end is better matched by TRBJ2-7. The length of the CDR3 is 16 residues. Germline V gene lookup returns CDR1 KGHSH and CDR2 LQKENI. Here the CDR3 reads CASSPRLTGPADEQYF. The CDR3 coding sequence is TGTGCCAGCTCACCACGGTTAACAGGTCCAGCGGACGAGCAGTACTTC.

The chain links TRBV7-2 to TRBJ2-4; D possibly corresponds to TRBD2 (7 bases). The CDR3 spans 17 residues. Deletions cut 1 base from V and 1 base from J, with 14 bases between. Germline CDR1 reads SGHTA; CDR2 reads FQGNSA. In DNA form, the CDR3 reads TGTGCCAGCAGCTTAGATAGGGGGGGCATGGCCAAAAACATTCAGTACTTC. As protein: CASSLDRGGMAKNIQYF.

This clonotype was picked up a small number of times. CDR3 nucleotide sequence: TGTGCCAGCAGCTTGGGGGGGCTCGAGCAGTACTTC. It encodes CASSLGGLEQYF. The chain recombines TRBV5-6 with TRBJ2-7; D is possibly TRBD1 (6 bases). Trimming removed 0 bases from V and 6 bases from J, with 7 bases in between. Germline values: CDR1 SGHDT, CDR2 YYEEEE. The CDR3 loop spans 12 amino acids. Full variable domain (outside the CDR3, taken from reference TRBV5-6 and TRBJ2-7): DAGVTQSPTHLIKTRGQQVTLRCSPKSGHDTVSWYQQALGQGPQFIFQYYEEEERQRGNFPDRFSGHQFPNYSSELNVNALLLGDSALYLCASSLGGLEQYFGPGTRLTVT.

This clonotype was counted ten times or more. The chain couples TRBV29-1 to TRBJ2-3; perhaps TRBD2 as D (6 bases). The CDR3 runs to 13 residues. V was clipped by 4 bases and J by 3 bases, with 11 bases between them. Germline V gives CDR1 SQVTM, CDR2 ANQGSEA. CDR3 sequence reads: CSVVAGTTDTQYF. DNA of the CDR3: TGCAGCGTTGTTGCGGGAACTACAGATACGCAGTATTTT.

The rearrangement uses TRBV10-3 and TRBJ2-2, with TRBD2 identical over 7 bases. This CDR3 comprises 12 residues. Germline CDR1 ENHRY, CDR2 SYGVKD. The J segment lost 5 bases and the V segment lost 10 bases, leaving 4 bases of the junction unmatched. The CDR3 nucleotides are TGTGCCACCCGGGGGGAGACCGGGGAGCTGTTTTTT. As protein: CATRGETGELFF.

The chain employs TRBV30 and TRBJ2-7; D unclear. The CDR3 consists of 11 residues. V lost 0 bases and J lost 5, with 5 bases in between. Germline V gene sequence: CDR1 GTSNPN, CDR2 SVGIG (reference sequence). The CDR3 here is CAWSVGHEQYF. CDR3 sequence (DNA): TGTGCCTGGAGTGTAGGCCACGAGCAGTACTTC.

The CDR3 coding sequence is TGCGCCAGCAGCTTGGTAAACCTCCAAGAGACCCAGTACTTC. Encoded protein: CASSLVNLQETQYF. The J gene is TRBJ2-5, the V gene TRBV5-1; D is uncertain. This CDR3 region has 14 residues. Per the germline V gene, CDR1 is SGHRS and CDR2 is YFSETQ. V was clipped by 0 bases and J by 1 base, with 7 bases between them.

In its sample, this clonotype was seen many times. The V gene is TRBV7-8, the J gene TRBJ2-1; D ambiguous. The germline CDR1 and CDR2 sequences are SGHVS and FQNEAQ. Trimming removed 1 base from V and 6 bases from J, with 13 bases in between. CDR3 length: 15 amino acids. The CDR3 region is CASSLVARNGNEQFF. Written as DNA, the CDR3 is TGTGCCAGCAGCTTAGTGGCACGAAATGGCAATGAGCAGTTCTTC.

V is TRBV27 and J is TRBJ1-6; no clear D gene. The length of the CDR3 is 14 residues. Trimming took 5 bases from V and 1 from J, leaving 6 bases between them. CDR1 is MNHEY and CDR2 is SMNVEV in the germline V gene (reference sequence). The DNA of the CDR3 is TGTGCCAGCAGTATGGGTTCCTATAATTCACCCCTCCACTTT. Protein product: CASSMGSYNSPLHF.

The gene calls are TRBV28 and TRBJ2-1; TRBD1 aligns across 12 bases. CDR3 size: 15 residues. Trimming took 5 bases from V and 10 from J; bases not matched to a gene: 9. Germline CDR1 is MDHEN and CDR2 is SYDVKM. For the CDR3, the DNA is TGTGCCAGCAGTCCCCTAGGGACAGGGGGCGGCGAGCAGTTCTTC. Encoded protein: CASSPLGTGGGEQFF.

This clonotype has more than one count but fewer than ten. The chain couples TRBV7-2 to TRBJ1-2; D is unresolved. V was clipped by 6 bases and J by 4 bases, with 12 bases between them. Per the germline V gene, CDR1 is SGHTA and CDR2 is FQGNSA. The CDR3 is made up of 13 amino acids. DNA for the CDR3: TGTGCCAGCAGTCTGGATTCCGTCTATGGCTACACCTTC. Protein sequence: CASSLDSVYGYTF.

This chain uses TRBV4-3 with TRBJ2-7, with TRBD2 identical over 8 bases. V lost 0 bases and J lost 7; bases outside the gene matches: 8. Germline V lookup: CDR1 LGHNA, CDR2 YSLEER. The CDR3 loop spans 15 amino acids. CDR3 sequence: CASSQDGSGGLEQYF. The CDR3 DNA is TGCGCCAGCAGCCAAGATGGGTCGGGAGGGTTAGAGCAGTACTTC.

This clonotype came up a few times. This chain connects TRBV12-3 or TRBV12-4 to TRBJ1-4, with 10 bases aligning to TRBD1. V lost 5 bases and J lost 3; bases outside the gene matches: 3. This CDR3 comprises 15 residues. CDR3 protein: CASSRTGGSNEKLFF. In DNA, the CDR3 is TGTGCCAGCAGTAGGACAGGGGGTTCTAATGAAAAACTGTTTTTT.

The V gene is TRBV12-3 or TRBV12-4, the J gene TRBJ2-1, with D possibly TRBD2 on 5 matching bases. Trimming took off 1 base at V and 3 bases at J, with 7 bases between the two ends. The CDR3 consists of 14 residues. CDR3 nucleotide sequence: TGTGCCAGCAGTTTAGGGACTGACTACAATGAGCAGTTCTTC. Translation gives CASSLGTDYNEQFF.